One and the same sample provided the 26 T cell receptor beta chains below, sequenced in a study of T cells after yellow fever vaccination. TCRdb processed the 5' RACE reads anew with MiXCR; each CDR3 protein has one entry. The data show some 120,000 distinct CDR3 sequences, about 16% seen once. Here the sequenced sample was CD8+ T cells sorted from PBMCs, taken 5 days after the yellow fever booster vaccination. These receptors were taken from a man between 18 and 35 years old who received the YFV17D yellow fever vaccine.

CDR3 protein: CATSRDRSGSSYEQYV. Written as DNA, the CDR3 is TGTGCCACCAGCAGAGACCGTAGCGGGAGCTCCTACGAGCAGTACGTC. V usage is TRBV15 and J usage is TRBJ2-7; 9 nucleotides line up with TRBD2. J gave up 0 bases and V 0 bases, and 3 bases lay outside the gene matches. The CDR3 runs to 16 residues. CDR1 is LNHNV and CDR2 is YYDKDF in the germline V gene (reference sequence).

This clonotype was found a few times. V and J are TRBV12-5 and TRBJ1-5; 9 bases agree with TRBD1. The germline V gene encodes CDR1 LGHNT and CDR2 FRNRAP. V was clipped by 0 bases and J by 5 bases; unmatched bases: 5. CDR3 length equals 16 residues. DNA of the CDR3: TGTGCTAGTGGTTTGGTTACAGGGGGCGACGATCAGCCCCAGCATTTT. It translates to CASGLVTGGDDQPQHF.

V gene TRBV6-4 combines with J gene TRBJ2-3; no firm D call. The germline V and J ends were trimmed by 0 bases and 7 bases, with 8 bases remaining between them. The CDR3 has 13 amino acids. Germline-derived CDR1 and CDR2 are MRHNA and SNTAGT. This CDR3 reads CASSDSGSNTQYF. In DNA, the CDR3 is TGTGCCAGCAGTGACTCCGGATCGAATACGCAGTATTTT.

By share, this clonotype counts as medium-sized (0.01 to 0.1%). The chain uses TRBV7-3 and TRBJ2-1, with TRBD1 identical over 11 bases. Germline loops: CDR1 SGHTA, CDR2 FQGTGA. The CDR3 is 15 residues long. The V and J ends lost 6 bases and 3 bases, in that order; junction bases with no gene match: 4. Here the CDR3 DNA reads TGTGCCAGCAGTCCCGGGACAGGGGGCTACAATGAGCAGTTCTTC. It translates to CASSPGTGGYNEQFF. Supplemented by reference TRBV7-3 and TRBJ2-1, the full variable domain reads GAGVSQTPSNKVTEKGKYVELRCDPISGHTALYWYRQSLGQGPEFLIYFQGTGAADDSGLPNDRFFAVRPEGSVSTLKIQRTERGDSAVYLCASSPGTGGYNEQFFGPGTRLTVL.

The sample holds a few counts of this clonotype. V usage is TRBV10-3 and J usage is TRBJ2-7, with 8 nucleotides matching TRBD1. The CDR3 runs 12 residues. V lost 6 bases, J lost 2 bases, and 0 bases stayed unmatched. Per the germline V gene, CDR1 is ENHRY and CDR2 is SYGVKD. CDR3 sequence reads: CAIRQGAYEQYF. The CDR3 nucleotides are TGTGCCATCAGACAGGGGGCCTACGAGCAGTACTTC.

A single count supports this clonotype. This CDR3 reads CASSLSPSGQQNTEAFF. As DNA, the CDR3 is TGTGCCAGCAGTTTAAGCCCGAGTGGACAGCAGAACACTGAAGCTTTCTTT. The rearrangement links TRBV12-3 or TRBV12-4 to TRBJ1-1; possible D gene TRBD1, 6 bases. V shed 2 bases and J shed 1 base, with 17 bases lying between them. CDR3 length equals 17 residues.

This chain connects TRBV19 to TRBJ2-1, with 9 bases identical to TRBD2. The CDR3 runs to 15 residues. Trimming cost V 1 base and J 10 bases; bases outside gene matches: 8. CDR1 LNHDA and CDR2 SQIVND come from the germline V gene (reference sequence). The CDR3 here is CASSIAGTSSSEQFF. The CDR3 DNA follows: TGTGCCAGTAGTATAGCCGGGACTAGCTCCAGCGAGCAGTTCTTC.

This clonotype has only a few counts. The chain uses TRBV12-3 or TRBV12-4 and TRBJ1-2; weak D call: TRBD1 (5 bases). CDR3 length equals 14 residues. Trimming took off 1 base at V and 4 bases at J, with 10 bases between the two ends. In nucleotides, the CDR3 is TGTGCCAGCAGTTTAGGGACACCCGTCTATGGCTACACCTTC. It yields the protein CASSLGTPVYGYTF.

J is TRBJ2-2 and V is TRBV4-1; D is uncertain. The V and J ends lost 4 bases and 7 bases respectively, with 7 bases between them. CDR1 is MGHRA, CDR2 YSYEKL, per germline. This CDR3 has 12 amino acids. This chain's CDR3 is CASSPPIGELFF. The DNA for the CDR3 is TGCGCCAGCAGCCCCCCAATCGGGGAGCTGTTTTTT.

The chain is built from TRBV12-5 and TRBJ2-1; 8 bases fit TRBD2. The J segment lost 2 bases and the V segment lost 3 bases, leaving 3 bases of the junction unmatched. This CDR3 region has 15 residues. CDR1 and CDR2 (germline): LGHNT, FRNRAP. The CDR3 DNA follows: TGTGCTAGTGGTTTTACTAGCGGAACCTACAATGAGCAGTTCTTC. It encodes CASGFTSGTYNEQFF.

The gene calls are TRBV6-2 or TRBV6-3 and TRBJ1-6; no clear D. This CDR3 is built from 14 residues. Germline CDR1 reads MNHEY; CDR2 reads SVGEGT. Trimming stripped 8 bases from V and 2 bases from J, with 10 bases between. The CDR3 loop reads CASRGITYNSPLHF. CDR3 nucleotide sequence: TGTGCCAGCCGAGGGATTACCTATAATTCACCCCTCCACTTT.

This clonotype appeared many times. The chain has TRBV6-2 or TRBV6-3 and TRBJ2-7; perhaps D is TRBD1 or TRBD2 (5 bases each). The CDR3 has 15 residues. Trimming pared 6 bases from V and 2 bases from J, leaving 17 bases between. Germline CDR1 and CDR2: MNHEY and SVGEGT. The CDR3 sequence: CASRPPRRGAYEQYF. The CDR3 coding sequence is TGTGCCAGCAGACCCCCGAGGCGAGGGGCCTACGAGCAGTACTTC.

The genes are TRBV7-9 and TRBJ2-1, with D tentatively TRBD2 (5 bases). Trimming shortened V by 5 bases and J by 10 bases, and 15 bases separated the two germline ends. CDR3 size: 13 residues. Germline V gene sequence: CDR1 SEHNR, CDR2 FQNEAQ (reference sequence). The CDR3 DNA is TGTGCCAGCAGCCCCACCGGGAAGGAAGAGCAGTTCTTC. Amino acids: CASSPTGKEEQFF.

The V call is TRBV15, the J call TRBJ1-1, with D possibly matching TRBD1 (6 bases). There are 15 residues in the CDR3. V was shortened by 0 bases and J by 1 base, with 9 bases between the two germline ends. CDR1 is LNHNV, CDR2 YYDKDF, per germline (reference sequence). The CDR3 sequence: CATSRDQGSNTEAFF. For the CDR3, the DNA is TGTGCCACCAGCAGAGATCAGGGGTCGAACACTGAAGCTTTCTTT.

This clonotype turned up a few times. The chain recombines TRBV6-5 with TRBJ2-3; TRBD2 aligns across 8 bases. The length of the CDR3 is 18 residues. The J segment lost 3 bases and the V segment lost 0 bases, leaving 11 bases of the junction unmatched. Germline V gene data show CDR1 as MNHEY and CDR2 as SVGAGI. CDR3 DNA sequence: TGTGCCAGCAGTTACTCGCCGGGAGGGAGATCCCGAACAGATACGCAGTATTTT. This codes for CASSYSPGGRSRTDTQYF.

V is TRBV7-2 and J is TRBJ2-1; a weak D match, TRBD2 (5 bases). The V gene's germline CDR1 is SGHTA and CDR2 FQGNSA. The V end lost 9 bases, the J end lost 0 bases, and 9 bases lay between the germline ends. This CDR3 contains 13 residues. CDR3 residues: CASERVSYNEQFF. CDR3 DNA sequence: TGTGCCAGTGAGAGGGTCTCCTACAATGAGCAGTTCTTC.

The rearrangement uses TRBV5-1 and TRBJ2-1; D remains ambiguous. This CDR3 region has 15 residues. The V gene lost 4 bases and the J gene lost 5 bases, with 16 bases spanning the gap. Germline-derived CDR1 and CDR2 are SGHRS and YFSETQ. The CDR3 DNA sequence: TGCGCCAGCAGCGGGGTAGTTCAGCCTAACAATGAGCAGTTCTTC. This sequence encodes CASSGVVQPNNEQFF.

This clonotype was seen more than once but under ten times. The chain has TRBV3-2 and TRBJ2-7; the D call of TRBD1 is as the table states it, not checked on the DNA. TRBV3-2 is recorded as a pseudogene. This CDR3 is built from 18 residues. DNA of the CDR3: TGTGCCAGCAGCCGACCCGAACGGACGGGGGGGCTTGTTTCGGAGCAGTACGTC. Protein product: CASSRPERTGGLVSEQYV.

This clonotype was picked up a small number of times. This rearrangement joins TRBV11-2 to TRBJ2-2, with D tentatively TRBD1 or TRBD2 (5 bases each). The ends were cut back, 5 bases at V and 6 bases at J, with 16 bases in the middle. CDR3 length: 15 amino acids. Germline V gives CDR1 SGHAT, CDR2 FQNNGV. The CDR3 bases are TGTGCCAGCAGCCAAACTGGGGGTCCCTCCGGGGAGCTGTTTTTT. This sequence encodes CASSQTGGPSGELFF.

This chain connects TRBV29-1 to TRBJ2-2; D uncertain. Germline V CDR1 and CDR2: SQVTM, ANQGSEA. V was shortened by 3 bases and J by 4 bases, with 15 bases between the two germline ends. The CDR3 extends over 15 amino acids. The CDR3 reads CSVDVADSSTGELFF. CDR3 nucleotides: TGCAGCGTTGATGTGGCAGACTCATCCACCGGGGAGCTGTTTTTT.

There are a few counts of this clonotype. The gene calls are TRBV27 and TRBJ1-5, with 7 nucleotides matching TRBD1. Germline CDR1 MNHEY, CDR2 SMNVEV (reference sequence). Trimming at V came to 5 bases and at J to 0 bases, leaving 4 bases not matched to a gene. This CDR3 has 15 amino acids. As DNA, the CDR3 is TGTGCCAGCAGTCGTCGGACAGGTAGCAATCAGCCCCAGCATTTT. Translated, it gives CASSRRTGSNQPQHF.

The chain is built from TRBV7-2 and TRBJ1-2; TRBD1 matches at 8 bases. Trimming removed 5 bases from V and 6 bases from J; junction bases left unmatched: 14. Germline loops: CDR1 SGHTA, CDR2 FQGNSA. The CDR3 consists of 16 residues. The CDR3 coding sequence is TGTGCCAGCAGCACCCCGCGAGACAGGGGAGGCCATGGCTACACCTTC. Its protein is CASSTPRDRGGHGYTF.

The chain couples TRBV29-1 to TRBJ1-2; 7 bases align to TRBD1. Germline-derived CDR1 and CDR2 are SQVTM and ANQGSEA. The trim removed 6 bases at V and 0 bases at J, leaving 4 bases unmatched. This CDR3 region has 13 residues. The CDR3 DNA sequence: TGCAGCGTCGACAGGGAAGCTAACTATGGCTACACCTTC. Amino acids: CSVDREANYGYTF.

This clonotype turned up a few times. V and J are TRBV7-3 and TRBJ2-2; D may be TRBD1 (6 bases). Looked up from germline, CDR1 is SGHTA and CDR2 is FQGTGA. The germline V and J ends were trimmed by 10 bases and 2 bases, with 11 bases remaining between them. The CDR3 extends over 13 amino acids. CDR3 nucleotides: TGTGCCATCACGGACAGTAACACCGGGGAGCTGTTTTTT. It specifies CAITDSNTGELFF. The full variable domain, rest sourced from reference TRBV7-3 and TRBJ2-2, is GAGVSQTPSNKVTEKGKYVELRCDPISGHTALYWYRQSLGQGPEFLIYFQGTGAADDSGLPNDRFFAVRPEGSVSTLKIQRTERGDSAVYLCAITDSNTGELFFGEGSRLTVL.

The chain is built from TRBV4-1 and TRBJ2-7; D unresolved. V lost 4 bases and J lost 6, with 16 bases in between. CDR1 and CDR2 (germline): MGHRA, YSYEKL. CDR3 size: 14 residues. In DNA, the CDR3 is TGCGCCAGCAGCCTTCGAGCACAGCGAGTCGAGCAGTACTTC. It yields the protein CASSLRAQRVEQYF.

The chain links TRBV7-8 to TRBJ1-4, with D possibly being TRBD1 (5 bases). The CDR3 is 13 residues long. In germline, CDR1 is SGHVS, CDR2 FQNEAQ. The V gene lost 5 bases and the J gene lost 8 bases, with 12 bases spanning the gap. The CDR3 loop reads CASSPTWGEKLFF. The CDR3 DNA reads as TGTGCCAGCAGCCCCACCTGGGGCGAAAAACTGTTTTTT.